One and the same sample provided the 4 T cell receptor beta chains below, sequenced in a study of T cell changes during pregnancy in multiple sclerosis. This table comes from immunoSEQ multiplex PCR, and its TCRdb copy is limited to in-frame clones, with some not included. The data contain some 28,000 clones, 85% to 95% of them singletons. This specimen consisted of CD8+ T cells from peripheral blood mononuclear cells, obtained before pregnancy. The receptors here all came from a female donor with multiple sclerosis, enrolled in a pregnancy study.

This chain connects TRBV7-6 to TRBJ2-1; TRBD2 agrees at 7 bases. There are 16 residues in the CDR3. J was trimmed by 0 bases and V by 4 bases; bases with no gene match: 6. Germline V gene data show CDR1 as SGHVS and CDR2 as FNYEAQ. The CDR3 DNA reads as TGTGCCAGCAGCTCCCGGAGGACTAGCTCCTACAATGAGCAGTTCTTC. Translated: CASSSRRTSSYNEQFF.

The chain carries TRBV4-2 and TRBJ2-7; 7 bases agree with TRBD2. Germline V gives CDR1 LGHNA, CDR2 YNFKEQ. This CDR3 spans 15 amino acids. V trimming: 0 bases; J trimming: 3 bases; junction bases outside the gene matches: 5. CDR3 sequence: CASSQEWASGYEQYF. The CDR3, as DNA: TGTGCCAGCAGCCAAGAATGGGCTAGCGGCTACGAGCAGTACTTC.

The chain uses TRBV6-6 and TRBJ2-1; TRBD2 aligns across 8 bases. This CDR3 has 14 residues. Germline CDR1 is MNHNY and CDR2 is SVGAGI (reference sequence). Trimming removed 5 bases from V and 5 bases from J; junction bases left unmatched: 5. CDR3: CASSSGSSHNEQFF. CDR3 coding DNA: TGTGCCAGCAGTAGCGGGAGTTCCCACAATGAGCAGTTCTTC.

The chain recombines TRBV27 with TRBJ2-1, with D perhaps TRBD2 (6 bases). V lost 2 bases, J lost 1 base, and 9 bases lay in between. Germline loops: CDR1 MNHEY, CDR2 SMNVEV (reference sequence). The CDR3 length is 15 residues. The CDR3 DNA sequence: TGTGCCAGCAGTTTAACGGGAGTATCCTACAATGAGCAGTTCTTC. This codes for CASSLTGVSYNEQFF.